Listed below are T cell receptor beta chains from one sample, sequenced in a study of technical replicates of blood from a handful of donors. This table comes from immunoSEQ multiplex PCR, and its TCRdb copy is limited to in-frame clones, with some not included. The data show around 85,000 clones, roughly 94% seen once. Specimen: T cells isolated from PBMCs. The source of these receptors is a human donor in good health. The CDR3 runs from the conserved cysteine through the conserved F or W. The D gene is left open where the match is weak. The size of a clone is reported for some rows only, either as once, few or many, or as a class for expanded clones.

-	-	TRBJ1-5	TRBV7-9	CASSPGGRGGNQPQHF	TGTGCCAGCAGCCCTGGGGGCAGGGGCGGCAATCAGCCCCAGCATTTT
TRBD2	-	TRBJ2-3	TRBV5-1	CASSTIREAFTHGTQYF	TGCGCCAGCAGTACGATTCGGGAGGCCTTCACCCACGGGACGCAGTATTTT
-	-	TRBJ2-3	TRBV10-3	CAATGQRVNTQYF	TGTGCCGCCACAGGCCAACGGGTAAATACGCAGTATTTT
-	-	TRBJ1-1	TRBV5-6	CASCMGGNTEAFF	TGTGCCAGTTGCATGGGAGGGAACACTGAAGCTTTCTTT
-	-	TRBJ1-1	TRBV9	CASSVGGKTEAFF	TGTGCCAGCAGCGTTGGGGGGAAAACTGAAGCTTTCTTT
-	-	TRBJ2-1	TRBV11-2	CASRGTSGEVYNEQFF	TGTGCCAGCAGGGGAACCTCAGGGGAAGTCTACAATGAGCAGTTCTTC
TRBD1	-	TRBJ2-2	TRBV6-4	CASSDSLGTDAGELFF	TGTGCCAGCAGTGACTCGCTCGGGACAGATGCCGGGGAGCTGTTTTTT
-	-	TRBJ1-2	TRBV6-1	CASRMDFYGYTF	TGTGCCAGCAGGATGGACTTTTATGGCTACACCTTC
TRBD1	-	TRBJ2-7	TRBV18	CASSPTPGTASSYEQYF	TGTGCCAGCTCACCAACCCCCGGGACAGCCAGCTCCTACGAGCAGTACTTC
-	once	TRBJ2-7	TRBV30	CAWRGFYEQYF	TGTGCCTGGCGCGGATTCTACGAGCAGTACTTC
-	-	TRBJ2-7	TRBV27	CASSLTPSTSSYEQYF	TGTGCCAGCAGTTTAACCCCCTCAACGAGCTCCTACGAGCAGTACTTC
-	-	TRBJ2-3	TRBV6-4	CASSDSGGPIDTQYF	TGTGCCAGCAGTGACTCCGGAGGGCCTATAGATACGCAGTATTTT
-	-	TRBJ1-4	TRBV4-1	CASSQEGRVGKLFF	TGCGCCAGCAGCCAAGAAGGCAGGGTAGGAAAACTGTTTTTT
-	-	TRBJ2-1	TRBV5-1	CASSPGTTIHNEQFF	TGCGCCAGCAGCCCAGGAACGACAATTCACAATGAGCAGTTCTTC
TRBD1	-	TRBJ2-7	TRBV6-1	CASTRTGGGYEQYF	TGTGCCAGCACCAGGACAGGGGGTGGCTACGAGCAGTACTTC
-	once	TRBJ2-7	TRBV21-1	CASSKEGRGQISYEQYF	TGTGCCAGCAGCAAAGAAGGGAGAGGACAGATTTCCTACGAGCAGTACTTC
-	-	TRBJ1-2	TRBV2	CASPREGPFNYGYTF	TGTGCCAGTCCTCGGGAGGGGCCTTTTAACTATGGCTACACCTTC
-	once	TRBJ2-3	TRBV4-2	CASSQDSHSDTQYF	TGTGCCAGCAGCCAAGACTCCCATAGCGATACGCAGTATTTT
-	-	TRBJ1-1	TRBV7-9	CASSLWGHGMNTEAFF	TGTGCCAGCAGCTTATGGGGGCACGGGATGAACACTGAAGCTTTCTTT
-	-	TRBJ2-7	TRBV5-1	CASTEVGSYEQYF	TGCGCCAGCACGGAGGTGGGGAGCTACGAGCAGTACTTC
TRBD1	-	TRBJ1-2	TRBV7-9	CASSSDRGANYGYTF	TGTGCCAGCAGCTCTGACAGGGGAGCTAACTATGGCTACACCTTC
-	-	TRBJ1-6	TRBV4-1	CASSQGSSYNSPLHF	TGCGCCAGCAGCCAAGGGAGCTCCTATAATTCACCCCTCCACTTT
-	-	TRBJ1-5	TRBV1	CTSSQDGQEDQPQHF	TGCACCAGCAGCCAAGATGGACAGGAGGATCAGCCCCAGCATTTT
TRBD2	-	TRBJ2-3	TRBV11-3	CASSLGSSGRTDTQYF	TGTGCCAGCAGCCTGGGGTCTAGCGGACGAACAGATACGCAGTATTTT
-	-	TRBJ2-6	TRBV19	CASSIPPGVTNVLTF	TGTGCCAGTAGTATACCCCCAGGGGTTACCAACGTCCTGACTTTC
TRBD1	-	TRBJ2-2	TRBV5-1	CASSLGDRGNTGELFF	TGCGCCAGCAGCTTGGGGGACAGGGGTAACACCGGGGAGCTGTTTTTT
TRBD2	-	TRBJ2-5	TRBV2	CASSEIGLAVQETQYF	TGTGCCAGCAGTGAAATCGGACTAGCGGTACAAGAGACCCAGTACTTC
TRBD1	few	TRBJ1-1	TRBV18	CASSGQVNTEAFF	TGTGCCAGCTCGGGACAGGTGAACACTGAAGCTTTCTTT
-	-	TRBJ1-5	TRBV15	CATSRANSNQPQHF	TGTGCCACCAGCAGAGCCAATAGCAATCAGCCCCAGCATTTT